Listed here is a single T cell receptor beta chain. Its antigen is not known. This sample was taken from a study of CD8 T cells in Susac syndrome. Study summary: Patients with Susac syndrome, at blood draw, were therapy-naive, on corticosteroids, or on intravenous immunoglobulin alone.

Findings and limits, study-wide: TCR sequencing and HLA analysis covered a relatively small number of individuals.

The germline V gene encodes CDR1 SQVTM and CDR2 ANQGSEA. V lost 3 bases and J lost 0, with 3 bases in between. The CDR3 is made up of 12 amino acids. An amount of RNA that ranged from roughly 0.45 to 1 ug was reverse transcribed with random hexamers. TCRdb called the immunoSEQ multiplex PCR reads again in MiXCR, with one record for every CDR3 protein. The sample carries about 76,000 distinct CDR3 sequences, approximately 94% recorded once. Sequencing of TCR beta was performed on blood CD8+ and CD4+ T cells. The chain recombines TRBV29-1 with TRBJ1-3, with D unclear. This TCR came from a human donor with Susac syndrome. Sequenced sample: CD8+ T cells from PBMCs. The DNA for the CDR3 is TGCAGCGTTGAGAGCTCTGGAAACACCATATATTTT. Protein product: CSVESSGNTIYF.